The clone carrying this TCR beta chain was observed a handful of times. This entry is derived from a study of T cell repertoires in aging, cancer and after chemotherapy. TCR beta rearrangements were amplified from peripheral blood genomic DNA. TRB rearrangements spanning V, D and J were amplified using mixed TRB-A/B primers. TCRdb fed the multiplex PCR reads into MiXCR, producing one record per CDR3 protein. The sample consists of fewer than 4,500 distinct CDR3 sequences, around 28% of them appearing once. Per germline, CDR1 LNHDA and CDR2 SQIVND (reference sequence). Between the trimmed V and J ends, which lost 2 bases and 11 bases, there was a span of 9 bases. The CDR3 loop spans 11 amino acids.

The V gene is TRBV19, the J gene TRBJ1-1, with no clear D. This sequence was found in a human donor with a solid tumor. The specimen sequenced was blood. The CDR3 loop reads CASSIKSGAFF. CDR3 DNA sequence: TGTGCCAGTAGTATAAAGTCGGGCGCTTTCTTT.